The 15 T cell receptor beta chains below were found in one sample sequenced in a study of long-term antiretroviral therapy in people with HIV. They ran version v3.0 of the immunoSEQ assay at survey level. Produced via immunoSEQ multiplex PCR; TCRdb's table is partial and in-frame only. The repertoire consists of 20,000 to 30,000 clones, with more than 75% occurring once and the leading ten covering more than 7%. The sequences come from unsorted PBMCs, collected approximately 4.8 years after starting antiretroviral therapy. These receptors all stem from a man between 40 and 49 years old with HIV.

V gene TRBV6-5 combines with J gene TRBJ1-2; 7 nucleotides agree with TRBD1. The germline CDR1 and CDR2 sequences are MNHEY and SVGAGI. Trimming cost V 5 bases and J 6 bases; bases outside gene matches: 6. This CDR3 is 13 amino acids long. The CDR3 sequence is CASSDRDTDGYTF. CDR3 nucleotide sequence: TGTGCCAGCAGTGACAGGGACACGGATGGCTACACCTTC.

In DNA form, the CDR3 reads TGTGCCAGCTCACCAAAGTCGGAGACCCAGTACTTC. Residues: CASSPKSETQYF. The chain is built from TRBV18 and TRBJ2-5; D is uncertain. V gave up 2 bases and J gave up 5 bases, with 6 bases separating them. The CDR3 loop spans 12 amino acids. Germline lookup yields CDR1 KGHSH and CDR2 LQKENI.

In its sample, this clone was seen once. The chain uses TRBV14 and TRBJ2-5, with D tentatively TRBD1 or TRBD2 (6 bases each). The V end lost 6 bases, the J end lost 4 bases, and 18 bases lay between the germline ends. CDR1 is SGHDN, CDR2 FVKESK, per germline. The CDR3 length is 15 residues. The CDR3 protein is CASSRTGALGETQYF. CDR3 coding DNA: TGTGCCAGCAGTCGAACGGGGGCCCTTGGAGAGACCCAGTACTTC. The full variable domain, with the rest looked up from reference TRBV14 and TRBJ2-5, is EAGVTQFPSHSVIEKGQTVTLRCDPISGHDNLYWYRRVMGKEIKFLLHFVKESKQDESGMPNNRFLAERTGGTYSTLKVQPAELEDSGVYFCASSRTGALGETQYFGPGTRLLVL.

The chain combines TRBV7-3 with TRBJ2-1, with 7 bases lining up with TRBD1. Per the germline V gene, CDR1 is SGHTA and CDR2 is FQGTGA. Losses at the gene ends were 2 bases for V and 0 bases for J; bases not matched to a gene: 1. The CDR3 is 15 amino acids. Here the CDR3 DNA reads TGTGCCAGCAGCTTAGACAGGGCCTCCTACAATGAGCAGTTCTTC. This sequence encodes CASSLDRASYNEQFF.

The J gene is TRBJ2-3, the V gene TRBV5-8; D possibly uses TRBD1 or TRBD2 (6 bases each). Per germline, CDR1 SGHTS and CDR2 YDEGEE. V was pared by 0 bases and J by 13 bases, with 12 bases between. The CDR3 is 12 amino acids. The CDR3 sequence: CASSLEGGTKYF. For the CDR3, the DNA is TGTGCCAGCAGCTTGGAGGGCGGGACAAAGTATTTT. The variable domain in full, completed from reference TRBV5-8 and TRBJ2-3, reads EAGVTQSPTHLIKTRGQQATLRCSPISGHTSVYWYQQALGLGLQFLLWYDEGEERNRGNFPPRFSGRQFPNYSSELNVNALELEDSALYLCASSLEGGTKYFGPGTRLTVL.

The J gene is TRBJ2-3, the V gene TRBV5-1, with D perhaps TRBD2 (7 bases). Trimming shortened V by 0 bases and J by 8 bases, and 13 bases separated the two germline ends. Germline V gene sequence: CDR1 SGHRS, CDR2 YFSETQ. The CDR3 is 14 amino acids. This CDR3 is CASSLGGGEVTQYF. The CDR3, as DNA: TGCGCCAGCAGCTTGGGCGGGGGCGAGGTTACGCAGTATTTT.

This clone was observed a single time. The chain joins TRBV4-3 to TRBJ2-7, with D perhaps matching TRBD2 (6 bases). Germline loops: CDR1 LGHNA, CDR2 YSLEER. V lost 3 bases and J lost 3, with 15 bases in between. The length of the CDR3 is 15 residues. CDR3 DNA: TGCGCCAGCAGCCAGGACCTCAGCGGGTTCTACGAGCAGTACTTC. Protein: CASSQDLSGFYEQYF.

V and J are TRBV28 and TRBJ1-2; D uncertain. V was clipped by 4 bases and J by 8 bases, with 14 bases between them. The length of the CDR3 is 13 residues. CDR1 and CDR2 from the germline V gene are MDHEN and SYDVKM. The CDR3 region is CASSSIGLKGYTF. As DNA, the CDR3 is TGTGCCAGCAGTTCCATTGGGCTGAAGGGCTACACCTTC.

V and J are TRBV7-2 and TRBJ2-1, with D uncertain. The length of the CDR3 is 15 residues. Trimming took off 2 bases at V and 5 bases at J, with 13 bases between the two ends. Germline V gene sequence: CDR1 SGHTA, CDR2 FQGNSA. The CDR3 DNA sequence: TGTGCCAGCAGCTTATCGGTGCAGAAACACAATGAGCAGTTCTTC. This sequence encodes CASSLSVQKHNEQFF.

The chain couples TRBV19 to TRBJ1-1; D is perhaps TRBD1 (5 bases). Trimming removed 2 bases from V and 7 bases from J, with 14 bases in between. The CDR3 runs to 14 residues. Germline values: CDR1 LNHDA, CDR2 SQIVND (reference sequence). CDR3 sequence reads: CASSIRQPGSEAFF. The CDR3 DNA is TGTGCCAGTAGTATACGACAGCCGGGGAGTGAAGCTTTCTTT.

The chain employs TRBV28 and TRBJ1-2; tentative D call: TRBD1 (5 bases). The germline CDR1 and CDR2 sequences are MDHEN and SYDVKM. Trimming stripped 2 bases from V and 7 bases from J, with 11 bases between. This CDR3 has 13 amino acids. The CDR3 is CASSLGDDPGYTF. As DNA, the CDR3 is TGTGCCAGCAGTTTAGGGGACGATCCTGGCTACACCTTC.

This clone was counted once. The DNA of the CDR3 is TGTGCCAGCAGCTCAGCCCTCGGGAGCTCCTACAATGAGCAGTTCTTC. This translates into CASSSALGSSYNEQFF. This chain joins TRBV11-2 and TRBJ2-1; D may be TRBD2 (6 bases). The V gene's germline CDR1 is SGHAT and CDR2 FQNNGV. V shed 4 bases and J shed 0 bases, with 13 bases lying between them. The CDR3 covers 16 residues.

The chain employs TRBV7-2 and TRBJ1-5; D gene ambiguous. CDR1 is SGHTA, CDR2 FQGNSA, per germline. The CDR3 has 12 residues. V lost 3 bases, J lost 7 bases, and 7 bases lay in between. CDR3 sequence: CASSLGGQPQHF. The CDR3 coding sequence is TGTGCCAGCAGCTTGGGAGGCCAGCCCCAGCATTTT.

The V and J genes are TRBV28 and TRBJ2-1; no clear D gene. The CDR3 is made up of 14 amino acids. Germline V lookup: CDR1 MDHEN, CDR2 SYDVKM. V lost 8 bases, J lost 6 bases, and 17 bases lay in between. The CDR3 loop is CASGVVLVGNEQFF. The CDR3 nucleotides are TGTGCCAGCGGGGTAGTGCTAGTTGGCAATGAGCAGTTCTTC.

The chain has TRBV29-1 and TRBJ1-1; D gene ambiguous. V was clipped by 4 bases and J by 0 bases, with 9 bases between them. The CDR3 runs to 13 residues. Per the germline V gene, CDR1 is SQVTM and CDR2 is ANQGSEA. Here the CDR3 reads CSVVPSMNTEAFF. The CDR3 region has the DNA TGCAGCGTTGTCCCCAGCATGAACACTGAAGCTTTCTTT.